This T cell receptor beta chain was sequenced during a study of cytomegalovirus exposure and HLA in healthy donors. Findings and caveats of the study: Common viral pathogens were later found to be apparently linked to several of the most significant clusters.

Remarks on this clone: The antigen is unknown.

The CDR3 has 13 amino acids. Trimming took off 10 bases at V and 1 base at J, with 12 bases between the two ends. Germline V lookup: CDR1 MNHNY, CDR2 SVGAGI (reference sequence). 60 Vbeta and 13 Jbeta primers were used in PCR. Here immunoSEQ multiplex PCR was the method, and the copy in TCRdb shows in-frame clones only, minus some. The sample holds roughly 140,000 clones; over 65% are singletons and the top ten take 2.5% to 3%. The genes are TRBV6-6 and TRBJ2-3; unclear D gene. The specimen was PBMCs. This sequence originates from a female donor in good health and CMV-seronegative. CDR3 residues: CANRDGGTDTQYF. The CDR3 region has the DNA TGTGCCAACCGAGACGGAGGCACAGATACGCAGTATTTT.